This TCR beta chain was found in a study of T cells in localized non-small cell lung cancer. Study findings and constraints: A denser population of T cells in blood accompanied longer overall survival. Appearance in adjacent lung was seen for a median about 59 of the top 100 tumor clones. Only one tumor region was sequenced, so heterogeneity remains possible. Peak T cell clonality was found in uninvolved adjacent lung, exceeding tumor.

Trimming took 3 bases from V and 5 from J, leaving 19 bases between them. Germline V gene data show CDR1 as LNHDA and CDR2 as SQIVND (reference sequence). This CDR3 has 16 amino acids. This clone appeared a single time. Its antigen is undetermined. The method was immunoSEQ multiplex PCR; TCRdb's version includes in-frame clones alone and lacks a portion of them. The sample yields 45,000 to 55,000 clones, roughly 90% seen once. V is TRBV19 and J is TRBJ1-1; possibly TRBD1 for D (5 bases). Material: peripheral blood, obtained before any cancer treatment. This receptor was identified in a male donor older than 55 with stage III squamous cell lung carcinoma. The CDR3 sequence: CASSMWGSLGKTEAFF. Written as DNA, the CDR3 is TGTGCCAGTAGTATGTGGGGCTCCCTAGGAAAGACTGAAGCTTTCTTT.